What follows are 32 T cell receptor beta chains derived from one specimen sequenced in a study of neurological immune-mediated disorders. TCRdb re-called the 5' RACE reads through MiXCR, storing one row per CDR3 protein. The repertoire holds tens of thousands of distinct CDR3 sequences, with just over 2.5% as singletons. The material sequenced was PBMCs. These receptors were taken from a woman aged 25-40 years with multiple sclerosis.

The sample holds one count of this clonotype. The chain has TRBV6-5 and TRBJ1-2; tentatively, D is TRBD1 (6 bases). Between the trimmed V and J ends, which lost 2 bases and 4 bases, there was a span of 14 bases. The CDR3 loop spans 15 amino acids. Germline CDR1 reads MNHEY; CDR2 reads SVGAGI. The CDR3 is CASSYAGHLRYGYTF. CDR3 DNA: TGTGCCAGCAGTTACGCGGGACACCTGCGCTATGGCTACACCTTC.

The table lists this clonotype with many counts. V and J are TRBV5-1 and TRBJ1-3; TRBD1 might be the D (6 bases). V lost 4 bases and J lost 0, with 8 bases in between. The CDR3 sequence is 14 residues long. Germline-derived CDR1 and CDR2 are SGHRS and YFSETQ. The CDR3 nucleotides are TGCGCCAGCAGCCAACAGGGCTCTGGAAACACCATATATTTT. This translates into CASSQQGSGNTIYF.

This clonotype was counted many times. This rearrangement joins TRBV5-1 to TRBJ1-1; no reliable D call. CDR1 and CDR2 from the germline V gene are SGHRS and YFSETQ. The V and J ends lost 5 bases and 0 bases respectively, with 8 bases between them. This CDR3 has 13 amino acids. The CDR3 DNA reads TGCGCCAGCAGAAACACGGTGAACACTGAAGCTTTCTTT. Residues: CASRNTVNTEAFF.

In its sample, this clonotype was seen many times. The V and J genes are TRBV6-2 or TRBV6-3 and TRBJ2-7; D not certain. V lost 4 bases and J 3 bases, leaving 13 bases between the germline ends. Germline CDR1 reads MNHEY; CDR2 reads SVGEGT. The CDR3 is 14 amino acids. Here the CDR3 reads CASSWVASYYEQYF. CDR3 nucleotide sequence: TGTGCCAGCAGTTGGGTGGCTAGTTACTACGAGCAGTACTTC.

In this sample, this clonotype turned up many times. V gene TRBV20-1 combines with J gene TRBJ1-1; 10 bases agree with TRBD1. The V gene end was trimmed by 3 bases and the J gene end by 5 bases; junction bases not matched to a gene: 3. The length of the CDR3 is 13 residues. Germline loops: CDR1 DFQATT, CDR2 SNEGSKA (reference sequence). The CDR3 spells CSARGTGDTEAFF. The CDR3 DNA reads TGCAGTGCTAGGGGGACAGGGGATACTGAAGCTTTCTTT.

This clonotype was found many times. J is TRBJ1-4 and V is TRBV12-3 or TRBV12-4; TRBD1 matches 7 bases. The CDR3 totals 16 residues. J was trimmed by 8 bases and V by 4 bases; bases with no gene match: 13. The CDR3 reads CASSSPSRGPREKLFF. In DNA form, the CDR3 reads TGTGCCAGCAGTTCCCCCTCGAGGGGGCCAAGGGAAAAACTGTTTTTT.

At least ten counts were recorded for this clonotype. This chain's CDR3 is CSVPRGFTEAFF. The DNA for the CDR3 is TGCAGCGTCCCCAGGGGGTTCACTGAAGCTTTCTTT. This chain links TRBV29-1 with TRBJ1-1; 7 bases align to TRBD1. J lost 4 bases, V lost 6 bases, and 5 bases had no gene match. The CDR3 has 12 amino acids. Germline V lookup: CDR1 SQVTM, CDR2 ANQGSEA.

This clonotype was seen a handful of times. This rearrangement joins TRBV19 to TRBJ1-1; TRBD1 agrees at 7 bases. The CDR3 contains 13 residues. Germline CDR1 is LNHDA and CDR2 is SQIVND (reference sequence). J gave up 0 bases and V 7 bases, and 2 bases lay outside the gene matches. The CDR3 is CASTGQMNTEAFF. The CDR3 nucleotides read TGTGCCAGTACGGGACAGATGAACACTGAAGCTTTCTTT.

This clonotype was detected ten times or more. V gene TRBV7-9 combines with J gene TRBJ1-5; the D gene is possibly TRBD1 (6 bases). Looked up from germline, CDR1 is SEHNR and CDR2 is FQNEAQ (reference sequence). V was cut by 7 bases and J by 0 bases, with 7 bases left in between. The CDR3 covers 13 residues. The CDR3 loop is CASTRGSNQPQHF. The CDR3 DNA reads TGTGCCAGCACCAGGGGTAGCAATCAGCCCCAGCATTTT.

This clonotype was counted at least ten times. CDR3 loop: CASTGDPSTDTQYF. CDR3 DNA: TGTGCCAGCACGGGAGATCCTAGCACAGATACGCAGTATTTT. This chain joins TRBV5-6 and TRBJ2-3; D perhaps matches TRBD2 (6 bases). This CDR3 contains 14 residues. V lost 6 bases and J 0 bases, leaving 11 bases between the germline ends. Per the germline V gene, CDR1 is SGHDT and CDR2 is YYEEEE. Full variable domain (rest looked up from reference TRBV5-6 and TRBJ2-3): DAGVTQSPTHLIKTRGQQVTLRCSPKSGHDTVSWYQQALGQGPQFIFQYYEEEERQRGNFPDRFSGHQFPNYSSELNVNALLLGDSALYLCASTGDPSTDTQYFGPGTRLTVL.

This clonotype was recorded at least ten times. V usage is TRBV20-1 and J usage is TRBJ1-2; possible D gene TRBD1, 5 bases. This CDR3 contains 15 residues. Trimming stripped 5 bases from V and 0 bases from J, with 16 bases between. Germline CDR1 DFQATT, CDR2 SNEGSKA (reference sequence). In DNA, the CDR3 is TGCAGTGCTCTTATATTGACAGAAGCTAACTATGGCTACACCTTC. This translates into CSALILTEANYGYTF.

This clonotype has ten or more counts. V and J are TRBV5-1 and TRBJ2-2; D ambiguous. Looked up from germline, CDR1 is SGHRS and CDR2 is YFSETQ. Trimming removed 6 bases at V and 1 base at J, with 7 bases between. The CDR3 has 13 amino acids. As DNA, the CDR3 is TGCGCCAGCACAGCTTTGAACACCGGGGAGCTGTTTTTT. Protein product: CASTALNTGELFF. The whole variable domain, remainder taken from reference TRBV5-1 and TRBJ2-2, is KAGVTQTPRYLIKTRGQQVTLSCSPISGHRSVSWYQQTPGQGLQFLFEYFSETQRNKGNFPGRFSGRQFSNSRSEMNVSTLELGDSALYLCASTALNTGELFFGEGSRLTVL.

About this clonotype: A much more abundant neighbour one base away suggests this may be a read error. The chain joins TRBV4-1 to TRBJ2-1, with 12 bases fitting TRBD2. This CDR3 spans 19 amino acids. The trim removed 0 bases at V and 7 bases at J, leaving 13 bases unmatched. Germline CDR1 and CDR2: MGHRA and YSYEKL. CDR3 in amino acids: CASSQDRVSLAGGRNEQFF. CDR3 DNA: TGCGCCAGCAGCCAAGATAGGGTTAGTCTAGCGGGGGGGAGGAATGAGCAGTTCTTC.

This clonotype was seen repeatedly, ten times or more. The gene calls are TRBV7-6 and TRBJ2-2; D remains unclear. This CDR3 region has 15 residues. The V end was cut by 1 base, the J end by 4 bases, with 10 bases between. CDR1 SGHVS and CDR2 FNYEAQ come from the germline V gene. Here the CDR3 reads CASSLDGRPTGELFF. The CDR3 region has the DNA TGTGCCAGCAGCTTAGATGGCAGACCCACCGGGGAGCTGTTTTTT.

Remarks on this clonotype: One base away lies a much larger clone, so this may be a sequencing read error. This chain connects TRBV18 to TRBJ1-5, with 8 bases identical to TRBD1. The CDR3 totals 14 residues. CDR1 and CDR2 from the germline V gene are KGHSH and LQKENI. CDR3 amino acids: CASSPGTGGQHQHF. The CDR3 DNA reads as TGTGCCAGCTCCCCTGGGACAGGCGGACAGCACCAGCATTTT. The whole variable domain, filled in from reference TRBV18 and TRBJ1-5, reads NAGVMQNPRHLVRRRGQEARLRCSPMKGHSHVYWYRQLPEEGLKFMVYLQKENIIDESGMPKERFSAEFPKEGPSILRIQQVVRGDSAAYFCASSPGTGGQHQHFGDGTRLSIL.

The sample holds many counts of this clonotype. The rearrangement uses TRBV20-1 and TRBJ2-1; no clear D. Per germline, CDR1 DFQATT and CDR2 SNEGSKA (reference sequence). The CDR3 is made up of 17 amino acids. Trimming left V 3 bases short and J 1 base short, with 19 bases between. The CDR3 protein is CSASCPPTHCSYNEQFF. CDR3 DNA: TGCAGTGCTAGTTGCCCCCCCACCCACTGTTCCTACAATGAGCAGTTCTTC.

This clonotype showed up many times. The chain has TRBV27 and TRBJ2-7; 8 bases are a match to TRBD2. CDR1 MNHEY and CDR2 SMNVEV come from the germline V gene (reference sequence). The CDR3 sequence is 12 residues long. The DNA for the CDR3 is TGTGTTAGCACTAGCGGAACCTACGAGCAGTACTTC. Translation: CVSTSGTYEQYF.

This clonotype has at least ten counts. The genes are TRBV10-3 and TRBJ1-1, with 10 bases identical to TRBD1. The germline V gene has CDR1 ENHRY and CDR2 SYGVKD. V lost 5 bases to trimming and J lost 4 bases; unmatched junction nucleotides: 4. The CDR3 totals 14 residues. The CDR3 spells CAISRQGASTEAFF. The DNA for the CDR3 is TGTGCCATCAGTAGACAGGGGGCGAGCACTGAAGCTTTCTTT.

This clonotype was seen at least ten times. This chain links TRBV7-9 with TRBJ2-1, with no clear D. This CDR3 spans 11 amino acids. CDR1 and CDR2 (germline): SEHNR, FQNEAQ (reference sequence). V was cut by 5 bases and J by 9 bases, with 8 bases left in between. In DNA form, the CDR3 reads TGTGCCAGCAGCGCGATCACTGAGCAGTTCTTC. Its translation is CASSAITEQFF.

This clonotype was observed at least ten times. The chain uses TRBV11-2 and TRBJ2-1; TRBD2 aligns across 13 bases. The length of the CDR3 is 16 residues. Germline V lookup: CDR1 SGHAT, CDR2 FQNNGV. The junction had 8 bases not matched to a gene; V was cut back by 7 bases and J by 5 bases. CDR3: CASTLSGLAGDNEQFF. CDR3 bases: TGTGCCAGCACCCTTAGTGGACTAGCGGGAGACAATGAGCAGTTCTTC.

This clonotype has ten or more counts. The V call is TRBV2, the J call TRBJ2-5, with D unresolved. Germline assignment: CDR1 SNHLY and CDR2 FYNNEI. The length of the CDR3 is 11 residues. The V end was cut by 7 bases, the J end by 3 bases, with 6 bases between. This chain's CDR3 is CASTGEETQYF. DNA for the CDR3: TGTGCCAGCACTGGGGAAGAGACCCAGTACTTC.

This clonotype was observed many times. J is TRBJ2-7 and V is TRBV20-1, with D perhaps matching TRBD2 (7 bases). Trimming took off 6 bases at V and 3 bases at J, with 15 bases between the two ends. The CDR3 length is 13 residues. Per germline, CDR1 DFQATT and CDR2 SNEGSKA (reference sequence). As DNA, the CDR3 is TGCAGTGCCCCCCGGGGGGACAACTACGAGCAGTACTTC. Its translation is CSAPRGDNYEQYF.

This clonotype was counted ten times or more. The CDR3 region has the DNA TGTGCCAGCAGTGAACAGGGGGCGTCGGGTAATGAAAAACTGTTTTTT. Amino acid sequence: CASSEQGASGNEKLFF. The rearrangement joins TRBV6-5 to TRBJ1-4, with TRBD1 matching 9 bases. J lost 4 bases, V lost 5 bases, and 8 bases had no gene match. The CDR3 length is 16 residues. CDR1 MNHEY and CDR2 SVGAGI come from the germline V gene.

In its sample, this clonotype was seen many times. The rearrangement joins TRBV6-6 to TRBJ2-5, with TRBD2 matching over 8 bases. The length of the CDR3 is 17 residues. In germline, CDR1 is MNHNY, CDR2 SVGAGI (reference sequence). Trimming took 8 bases from V and 5 from J; bases not matched to a gene: 19. The CDR3 spells CASQKEGVGGRIETQYF. The CDR3 nucleotides are TGTGCCAGCCAAAAGGAGGGGGTTGGCGGGAGGATTGAGACCCAGTACTTC.

This chain joins TRBV5-3 and TRBJ2-3; either TRBD1 or TRBD2 may supply D (6 bases each). TRBV5-3 is an ORF; its function is uncertain. The CDR3 is 15 amino acids. V was cut by 0 bases and J by 3 bases, with 11 bases left in between. This CDR3 is CARSLAGGGTDTQYF. The CDR3 DNA follows: TGTGCCAGAAGCTTGGCCGGAGGGGGGACAGATACGCAGTATTTT.

The sample holds many counts of this clonotype. The chain is built from TRBV7-2 and TRBJ1-1; D possibly corresponds to TRBD1 (6 bases). The CDR3 consists of 14 residues. Trimming removed 3 bases from V and 3 bases from J, with 11 bases in between. Germline V gene data show CDR1 as SGHTA and CDR2 as FQGNSA. Written as DNA, the CDR3 is TGTGCCAGCAGCTTCGTAGGGGGGGACACTGAAGCTTTCTTT. This translates into CASSFVGGDTEAFF.

The sample holds many counts of this clonotype. This sequence joins TRBV29-1 and TRBJ2-7; D gene unclear. Germline-derived CDR1 and CDR2 are SQVTM and ANQGSEA. The CDR3 has 11 residues. The V end was cut by 2 bases, the J end by 6 bases, with 8 bases between. CDR3 DNA sequence: TGCAGCGTTGAACTCTATACCGAGCAGTACTTC. Encoded protein: CSVELYTEQYF.

This clonotype was recorded many times. V usage is TRBV5-1 and J usage is TRBJ2-3; TRBD2 matches 13 bases. J lost 6 bases, V lost 1 base, and 5 bases had no gene match. Germline V CDR1 and CDR2: SGHRS, YFSETQ. CDR3 length: 16 amino acids. The CDR3, as DNA: TGCGCCAGCAGCTTGTCAACTAGCGGGAGGGGTGATACGCAGTATTTT. Its protein product is CASSLSTSGRGDTQYF.

In regard to this clonotype: Lacking the conserved final phenylalanine or tryptophan, this CDR3 likely reflects a read error. The chain uses TRBV29-1 and TRBJ1-2, with a weak D call TRBD1 (5 bases). The V end lost 6 bases, the J end lost 1 base, and 12 bases lay between the germline ends. In germline, CDR1 is SQVTM, CDR2 ANQGSEA. The CDR3 has 13 amino acids. The CDR3 bases are TGCAGCGTACAGGCCACAGATAACTATGGCTACACCAAC. The encoded protein is CSVQATDNYGYTN.

This clonotype was recorded at least ten times. The V and J genes are TRBV11-2 and TRBJ2-7; 8 bases agree with TRBD2. V was pared by 4 bases and J by 3 bases, with 11 bases of the junction left unmatched. This CDR3 spans 16 amino acids. Germline V gives CDR1 SGHAT, CDR2 FQNNGV. The CDR3 DNA is TGTGCCAGCAGCTCAAGGAGCGGGGGAGGAAGCTACGAGCAGTACTTC. It codes for CASSSRSGGGSYEQYF.

Many counts were recorded for this clonotype. The chain couples TRBV7-9 to TRBJ2-3; D remains unclear. The germline V and J ends were trimmed by 4 bases and 2 bases, with 16 bases remaining between them. Germline V gene data show CDR1 as SEHNR and CDR2 as FQNEAQ (reference sequence). The CDR3 is 16 amino acids. The CDR3 nucleotides read TGTGCCAGCAGCTACCCCCTGTGGACCAACACAGATACGCAGTATTTT. It is translated as CASSYPLWTNTDTQYF.

This clonotype came up many times. This chain connects TRBV7-6 to TRBJ2-5, with 11 nucleotides matching TRBD2. This CDR3 contains 15 residues. The germline gives CDR1 SGHVS, CDR2 FNYEAQ. V lost 5 bases, J lost 7 bases, and 9 bases stayed unmatched. The CDR3 sequence: CASSAGTSGSGTQYF. CDR3 DNA: TGTGCCAGCAGCGCCGGGACTAGCGGAAGTGGGACCCAGTACTTC.